One sample yielded the 10 T cell receptor beta chains listed below, sequenced in a study of OX40 agonist ivuxolimab in advanced cancers. Produced via immunoSEQ multiplex PCR; TCRdb's table is partial and in-frame only. This table holds around 56,000 clones, roughly nine tenths found once. The source was CD4+ or CD8+ T cells sorted from blood, collected in a trial of the OX40 agonist ivuxolimab. The receptors come from an adult with an advanced solid tumor such as melanoma, head and neck, liver or kidney cancer.

The chain carries TRBV4-1 and TRBJ2-5, with a tentative D call TRBD1 (5 bases). The germline CDR1 and CDR2 sequences are MGHRA and YSYEKL. The CDR3 runs 15 residues. The V and J ends lost 0 bases and 12 bases respectively, with 20 bases between them. The CDR3 DNA follows: TGCGCCAGCAGCCAAGAAGCAGGGTTAAGGTTAGCTGAGTACTTC. It translates to CASSQEAGLRLAEYF.

This chain uses TRBV19 with TRBJ2-2, with a possible D match to TRBD1 (5 bases). CDR1 is LNHDA, CDR2 SQIVND, per germline (reference sequence). Trimming removed 4 bases at V and 5 bases at J, with 11 bases between. The CDR3 totals 14 residues. The CDR3 nucleotides read TGTGCCAGTAGTACAGCTAGGGGTACCGGGGAGCTGTTTTTT. It translates to CASSTARGTGELFF.

V gene TRBV11-3 combines with J gene TRBJ2-7; D may match TRBD1 or TRBD2 (5 bases each). The germline gives CDR1 SGHNT, CDR2 YENEEA. The CDR3 totals 13 residues. The V and J ends lost 5 bases and 6 bases respectively, with 14 bases between them. CDR3 nucleotide sequence: TGTGCCAGCAGCCGGCAGTGGGACGGCGAGCAGTACTTC. It specifies CASSRQWDGEQYF.

This clone was picked up a small number of times. This chain connects TRBV4-1 to TRBJ2-3; the D gene could be TRBD1 or TRBD2 (6 bases each). V was trimmed by 4 bases and J by 4 bases, leaving 21 bases between them. CDR1 and CDR2 from the germline V gene are MGHRA and YSYEKL. The CDR3 is made up of 17 amino acids. The CDR3 loop is CASSRWAGSRGPDTQYF. The CDR3 DNA is TGCGCCAGCAGCCGTTGGGCGGGGAGCCGGGGGCCAGATACGCAGTATTTT.

This chain links TRBV19 with TRBJ2-7; D may be TRBD1 or TRBD2 (6 bases each). Germline V gene sequence: CDR1 LNHDA, CDR2 SQIVND (reference sequence). V lost 3 bases and J lost 3, with 21 bases in between. The CDR3 runs 17 residues. The DNA of the CDR3 is TGTGCCAGTAGTATGGGGACAATTAAGGACGGGAGCTACGAGCAGTACTTC. As protein: CASSMGTIKDGSYEQYF.

The genes are TRBV28 and TRBJ1-4, with 10 bases identical to TRBD1. CDR3 size: 15 residues. Losses at the gene ends were 6 bases for V and 6 bases for J; bases not matched to a gene: 7. Germline CDR1 reads MDHEN; CDR2 reads SYDVKM. The CDR3 sequence: CASRSGTGDHEKLFF. DNA for the CDR3: TGTGCCAGCAGATCCGGGACAGGGGATCATGAAAAACTGTTTTTT.

The genes are TRBV14 and TRBJ1-6; D remains ambiguous. Trimming removed 0 bases at V and 10 bases at J, with 7 bases between. The CDR3 sequence is 13 residues long. Germline CDR1 SGHDN, CDR2 FVKESK. DNA for the CDR3: TGTGCCAGCAGCCAAGATCGAGGATCACCCCTCCACTTT. This codes for CASSQDRGSPLHF.

This chain links TRBV7-2 with TRBJ1-5; no clear D. V lost 3 bases, J lost 2 bases, and 17 bases lay in between. Germline V lookup: CDR1 SGHTA, CDR2 FQGNSA. The CDR3 runs to 17 residues. For the CDR3, the DNA is TGTGCCAGCAGCTTCATGGGGTCGGTGAGGGGCAATCAGCCCCAGCATTTT. This sequence encodes CASSFMGSVRGNQPQHF.

This chain links TRBV6-6 with TRBJ1-1; TRBD1 agrees at 9 bases. Per the germline V gene, CDR1 is MNHNY and CDR2 is SVGAGI (reference sequence). Losses at the gene ends were 4 bases for V and 4 bases for J; bases not matched to a gene: 4. The length of the CDR3 is 14 residues. The CDR3 DNA reads as TGTGCCAGCAGTTCGGGACAGGGAAGCACTGAAGCTTTCTTT. Translating it yields CASSSGQGSTEAFF.

The chain has TRBV9 and TRBJ2-5, with a tentative D call TRBD1 (5 bases). Trimming took 4 bases from V and 2 from J, leaving 12 bases between them. CDR3 length equals 14 residues. CDR1 and CDR2 (germline): SGDLS, YYNGEE. The DNA for the CDR3 is TGTGCCAGCAGCCAAAGAAGGGGACAAGAGACCCAGTACTTC. This gives the protein CASSQRRGQETQYF. Combining the CDR3 with reference TRBV9 and TRBJ2-5 gives the whole variable domain DSGVTQTPKHLITATGQRVTLRCSPRSGDLSVYWYQQSLDQGLQFLIQYYNGEERAKGNILERFSAQQFPDLHSELNLSSLELGDSALYFCASSQRRGQETQYFGPGTRLLVL.